Below are 32 T cell receptor beta chains sequenced from a single sample in a study of tumor-infiltrating lymphocytes in oesophageal squamous cell carcinoma. TCRdb independently ran MiXCR on the PCR reads; one entry per CDR3 protein. The top ten clones hold around a third of a sample with approximately 9,500 distinct CDR3 sequences, about 61% of them seen once. Sequenced sample: esophageal tumor tissue. The receptors shown here come from a male donor with esophageal squamous cell carcinoma.

This clonotype was observed a single time. The chain uses TRBV7-2 and TRBJ2-5; 9 nucleotides match TRBD1. The J call is in doubt because the DNA end fits TRBJ2-1 better. CDR1 is SGHTA and CDR2 is FQGNSA in the germline V gene. The length of the CDR3 is 15 residues. CDR3 protein: CASSPRTGDNNEQFF. The CDR3 nucleotides are TGTGCCAGCAGCCCTCGGACAGGGGACAACAATGAGCAGTTCTTC.

In this sample, this clonotype turned up once. The chain joins TRBV3-1 to TRBJ2-4; possible D gene TRBD2, 5 bases. The end of the DNA aligns better with TRBJ2-7, so the J call may be wrong. In germline, CDR1 is LGHDT, CDR2 YNNKEL (reference sequence). The CDR3 has 13 residues. In nucleotides, the CDR3 is TGTGCCAGCAGCCCTTGGAGGCAACACGAGCAGTACTTC. Its translation is CASSPWRQHEQYF.

This clonotype has only one observation. Here the CDR3 omits its conserved ending phenylalanine or tryptophan, so a read error is the likely source. The DNA is left out, because the CDR3 cannot be placed on it with certainty; the CDR3 is given as TCRdb lists it. The V and J genes are TRBV2 and TRBJ2-1; TRBD1, the table's D call, was not compared with the DNA. Germline V gene data show CDR1 as SNHLY and CDR2 as FYNNEI. The CDR3 region is 17 residues in length, termini included. CDR3 in amino acids: CASRFLDSGRYEQYFGN.

This clonotype was observed at least ten times. The V and J genes are TRBV5-1 and TRBJ2-7, with a tentative D call TRBD2 (6 bases). Germline V gene data show CDR1 as SGHRS and CDR2 as YFSETQ. The CDR3 contains 14 residues. V lost 5 bases and J 3 bases, leaving 15 bases between the germline ends. CDR3 DNA sequence: TGCGCCAGCAGACCCTCTAGCGTCAACTACGAGCAGTACTTC. Translation: CASRPSSVNYEQYF. Complete variable domain (other parts from reference TRBV5-1 and TRBJ2-7): KAGVTQTPRYLIKTRGQQVTLSCSPISGHRSVSWYQQTPGQGLQFLFEYFSETQRNKGNFPGRFSGRQFSNSRSEMNVSTLELGDSALYLCASRPSSVNYEQYFGPGTRLTVT.

The genes are TRBV7-2 and TRBJ2-1; TRBD1 aligns across 8 bases. Near its end, the DNA agrees better with TRBJ2-5, so the J call may be wrong. CDR1 and CDR2 from the germline V gene are SGHTA and FQGNSA. This CDR3 region has 15 residues. The CDR3 region is CASKPGGRDQETQYF. The CDR3 region has the DNA TGTGCCAGCAAGCCAGGGGGCCGTGACCAAGAGACCCAGTACTTC.

In regard to this clonotype: The germline gene is not matched at one end of the junction; a read error may be the cause. This chain's CDR3 is CASSSLAGGPDEQYF. The CDR3 DNA is TGTGCTAGCAGCTCTCTAGCGGGAGGGCCAGATGAGCAGTACTTC. The V gene is TRBV7-6, the J gene TRBJ2-7; 12 bases are shared with TRBD2. Per germline, CDR1 SGHVS and CDR2 FNYEAQ. The CDR3 covers 15 residues.

This chain links TRBV7-2 with TRBJ2-4; TRBD2 matches 13 bases. The last part of the DNA fits TRBJ2-7 better; the J call may be wrong. This CDR3 has 16 amino acids. The germline gives CDR1 SGHTA, CDR2 FQGNSA. CDR3 nucleotides: TGTGCCAGCAGCGGAAGCGGACTAGCGGGAGCCCACGAGCAGTACTTC. Translation gives CASSGSGLAGAHEQYF.

V gene TRBV12-3 or TRBV12-4 combines with J gene TRBJ2-3; D gene ambiguous. The DNA end is more similar to TRBJ1-1, so the J call may be wrong. The CDR3 length is 12 residues. In nucleotides, the CDR3 is TGTGCCAGCAGTTTGGGTTTCACTGAAGCTTTCTTT. Translation: CASSLGFTEAFF.

The genes are TRBV6-1 and TRBJ2-5; TRBD1 aligns across 10 bases. CDR1 and CDR2 (germline): MNHNS, SASEGT. The CDR3 consists of 16 residues. J lost 7 bases, V lost 3 bases, and 11 bases had no gene match. CDR3 sequence reads: CASSEGTGVLLLTQYF. The CDR3, as DNA: TGTGCCAGCAGTGAGGGGACAGGGGTTCTTTTACTGACCCAGTACTTC.

The DNA of the CDR3 is TGTGCCAGCAGCTTAGCTAGAAAAGAGACCCAGTACTTC. This codes for CASSLARKETQYF. The rearrangement links TRBV11-1 to TRBJ2-7; D is undetermined. The last part of the DNA fits TRBJ2-5 better; the J call may be wrong. Germline V gene data show CDR1 as SGHAT and CDR2 as FQDESV (reference sequence). The CDR3 has 13 residues.

This clonotype is classed as medium-sized. The chain combines TRBV6-1 with TRBJ2-2, with 8 bases identical to TRBD2. The CDR3 covers 15 residues. In germline, CDR1 is MNHNS, CDR2 SASEGT. In nucleotides, the CDR3 is TGTGCTACGAGTGGCGGGAGGAGTGGCGCCGGGGAGCTGTTTTTT. Translated, it gives CATSGGRSGAGELFF.

The DNA for the CDR3 is TGTGCCAGCAGCTCACCGGGACTAGCCGACTCCTACGAGCAGTACTTC. Protein: CASSSPGLADSYEQYF. The chain joins TRBV7-8 to TRBJ2-4; 9 bases align to TRBD2. The J call may not be correct, given that the DNA end is closer to TRBJ2-7. CDR1 SGHVS and CDR2 FQNEAQ come from the germline V gene. The length of the CDR3 is 16 residues.

The J gene is TRBJ2-6, the V gene TRBV12-3 or TRBV12-4, with D maybe TRBD1 (6 bases). The better agreement between TRBJ2-7 and the DNA end casts doubt on the J call. CDR3 length: 13 residues. The CDR3 region is CASSSPDSYEQYF. As DNA, the CDR3 is TGTGCCAGCAGTTCACCGGACAGCTACGAGCAGTACTTC.

This chain links TRBV10-3 with TRBJ2-1, with 8 bases aligning to TRBD1. V trimming: 5 bases; J trimming: 8 bases; junction bases outside the gene matches: 11. Germline CDR1 is ENHRY and CDR2 is SYGVKD. CDR3 size: 15 residues. CDR3 nucleotide sequence: TGTGCCATCAGTCCCCCCCAGGGGGCTACCCATGAGCAGTTCTTC. Translation gives CAISPPQGATHEQFF.

This clonotype is categorized as medium-sized (0.01 to 0.1%). The chain has TRBV11-3 and TRBJ2-3; the D is unclear. The CDR3 is 13 residues long. Between the trimmed V and J ends, which lost 5 bases and 6 bases, there was a span of 12 bases. Germline values: CDR1 SGHNT, CDR2 YENEEA. CDR3 DNA sequence: TGTGCCAGCAGCCCACGGTGGCGGGATACGCAGTATTTT. This codes for CASSPRWRDTQYF.

The chain joins TRBV6-5 to TRBJ1-2; D perhaps matches TRBD1 (6 bases). The CDR3 runs 14 residues. Germline-derived CDR1 and CDR2 are MNHEY and SVGAGI. Trimming took 5 bases from V and 6 from J, leaving 16 bases between them. The CDR3 nucleotides are TGTGCCAGCAGTGAGGGGGGGGCTGGGAATGGCTACACCTTC. Residues: CASSEGGAGNGYTF.

The chain uses TRBV6-1 and TRBJ1-1; tentative D call: TRBD1 (6 bases). Trimming removed 6 bases at V and 3 bases at J, with 11 bases between. CDR1 is MNHNS, CDR2 SASEGT, per germline. The CDR3 has 13 residues. Here the CDR3 reads CASRLGADTEAFF. DNA of the CDR3: TGTGCCAGCAGACTGGGGGCCGACACTGAAGCTTTCTTT.

J is TRBJ2-1 and V is TRBV7-4; TRBD2 matches at 11 bases. This CDR3 comprises 23 residues. Germline V gives CDR1 SGHVT, CDR2 SQSDAQ. With 5 bases clipped from V and 2 bases from J, the junction kept 26 bases outside the gene matches. The CDR3 sequence is CASSPPRQGLAGGPVLAYNEQFF. The CDR3 DNA sequence: TGTGCCAGCAGCCCCCCTCGACAGGGTTTAGCGGGAGGGCCGGTCTTAGCCTACAATGAGCAGTTCTTC.

The chain has TRBV7-9 and TRBJ2-3; a weak D match, TRBD1 (5 bases). The DNA end favors TRBJ2-5, so the J call may be wrong. The germline V gene encodes CDR1 SEHNR and CDR2 FQNEAQ (reference sequence). CDR3 length equals 13 residues. CDR3 sequence reads: CASSFGAAETQYF. DNA for the CDR3: TGTGCCAGCAGCTTTGGGGCAGCGGAGACCCAGTACTTC.

This clonotype is medium-sized by share. This chain links TRBV2 with TRBJ2-7; tentative D call: TRBD1 (6 bases). CDR3 size: 15 residues. CDR1 is SNHLY, CDR2 FYNNEI, per germline. V lost 6 bases and J 3 bases, leaving 18 bases between the germline ends. CDR3 in DNA: TGTGCCAGCAGATTCCTGGACAGTGGGCGCTACGAGCAGTACTTC. It is translated as CASRFLDSGRYEQYF.

With respect to this clonotype: This may arise from a read error, as a much more abundant clone is one base away. V is TRBV20-1 and J is TRBJ2-4; no definite D call. The end of the DNA aligns better with TRBJ2-1, so the J call may be wrong. CDR3 length: 13 residues. Germline lookup yields CDR1 DFQATT and CDR2 SNEGSKA (reference sequence). In nucleotides, the CDR3 is TGCAGTGCTTCCGGCCCAACGGCCTACGAGCAGTTCTTC. The encoded protein is CSASGPTAYEQFF.

The rearrangement joins TRBV10-1 to TRBJ2-1, with TRBD2 matching over 12 bases. CDR1 is WNHNN, CDR2 SYGVQD, per germline (reference sequence). The CDR3 is 17 residues long. The junction had 8 bases not matched to a gene; V was cut back by 4 bases and J by 4 bases. As DNA, the CDR3 is TGCGCCAGCAGTGCGGTACGGACTAGCGGGACTTACAATGAGCAGTTCTTC. Protein: CASSAVRTSGTYNEQFF.

As for this clonotype: A much larger clone lies one base from this, so it may be a read error. The chain carries TRBV18 and TRBJ2-1; TRBD2 matches 8 bases. Germline V gives CDR1 KGHSH, CDR2 LQKENI. V lost 2 bases and J lost 10; bases outside the gene matches: 7. This CDR3 contains 14 residues. The CDR3 reads CASSPTSGYYEQFF. The DNA for the CDR3 is TGTGCCAGCTCACCAACTAGCGGATATTACGAGCAGTTCTTC.

The chain uses TRBV6-1 and TRBJ2-5; 8 bases line up with TRBD2. The J call may not be correct, given that the DNA end is closer to TRBJ2-7. The CDR3 is made up of 15 amino acids. Germline V gene data show CDR1 as MNHNS and CDR2 as SASEGT. CDR3 nucleotide sequence: TGTGCCAGCAGTGAAGGAGCGGGAGCATCCTACGAGCAGTACTTC. Its translation is CASSEGAGASYEQYF.

The genes are TRBV7-2 and TRBJ2-1, with D uncertain. The ends were cut back, 6 bases at V and 7 bases at J, with 10 bases in the middle. Per the germline V gene, CDR1 is SGHTA and CDR2 is FQGNSA. The CDR3 sequence is 12 residues long. CDR3 residues: CASRQSANEQFF. The DNA of the CDR3 is TGTGCCAGCAGACAGAGCGCGAATGAGCAGTTCTTC. Full variable domain (rest looked up from reference TRBV7-2 and TRBJ2-1): GAGVSQSPSNKVTEKGKDVELRCDPISGHTALYWYRQSLGQGLEFLIYFQGNSAPDKSGLPSDRFSAERTGGSVSTLTIQRTQQEDSAVYLCASRQSANEQFFGPGTRLTVL.

This chain joins TRBV28 and TRBJ2-6; the D is unclear. The J call may be in error: the DNA end matches TRBJ1-2 better. This CDR3 is built from 11 residues. The V gene's germline CDR1 is MDHEN and CDR2 SYDVKM. CDR3 region: CASSGPYGYTF. The CDR3 region has the DNA TGTGCCAGCAGTGGACCCTATGGCTACACCTTC.

The chain links TRBV11-2 to TRBJ2-3; 14 nucleotides align to TRBD2. The CDR3 is 12 amino acids. The V segment lost 5 bases and the J segment 15 bases; nucleotides outside the gene matches: 4. Germline V gene sequence: CDR1 SGHAT, CDR2 FQNNGV. CDR3 sequence reads: CASSRTSGRQYF. The CDR3 coding sequence is TGTGCCAGCAGCCGGACTAGCGGGAGGCAATATTTT.

The table lists this clonotype with many counts. The chain carries TRBV6-1 and TRBJ2-7; 10 bases match TRBD2. Trimming cost V 5 bases and J 2 bases; bases outside gene matches: 3. The CDR3 is 14 amino acids. The germline V gene encodes CDR1 MNHNS and CDR2 SASEGT. In nucleotides, the CDR3 is TGTGCCAGCAGTTTTACTAGCGGGACCTACGAGCAGTACTTC. It translates to CASSFTSGTYEQYF.

There are a few counts of this clonotype. V usage is TRBV10-1 and J usage is TRBJ2-7, with D unclear. The J call may be in error: the DNA end matches TRBJ2-1 better. Germline V CDR1 and CDR2: WNHNN, SYGVQD (reference sequence). The CDR3 length is 12 residues. The CDR3 DNA follows: TGCGCCAGCAGCGATGGGGTAATGGAGCAGTTCTTC. Its protein is CASSDGVMEQFF.

This clonotype is a singleton in its sample. The genes are TRBV20-1 and TRBJ2-3; 10 bases line up with TRBD1. V lost 0 bases, J lost 1 base, and 4 bases stayed unmatched. This CDR3 has 16 residues. The germline V gene has CDR1 DFQATT and CDR2 SNEGSKA (reference sequence). CDR3 loop: CSARDWGTGGTDTQYF. The CDR3 coding sequence is TGCAGTGCTAGAGATTGGGGGACAGGGGGCACAGATACGCAGTATTTT.

The chain combines TRBV6-6 with TRBJ1-1; 7 nucleotides align to TRBD1. The DNA end is more similar to TRBJ2-7, so the J call may be wrong. CDR3 size: 13 residues. Germline values: CDR1 MNHNY, CDR2 SVGAGI (reference sequence). CDR3 region: CAGKGRGYNEQYF. The DNA of the CDR3 is TGTGCAGGGAAGGGCAGGGGGTATAACGAGCAGTACTTC.

The rearrangement joins TRBV7-2 to TRBJ2-2, with TRBD1 matching over 9 bases. Germline lookup yields CDR1 SGHTA and CDR2 FQGNSA. The CDR3 runs 14 residues. V shed 8 bases, J shed 5 bases, and the junction held 6 bases outside the gene matches. CDR3 nucleotide sequence: TGTGCCAGCTCTCGACAGGGGGTGACCGGGGAGCTGTTTTTT. It is translated as CASSRQGVTGELFF.